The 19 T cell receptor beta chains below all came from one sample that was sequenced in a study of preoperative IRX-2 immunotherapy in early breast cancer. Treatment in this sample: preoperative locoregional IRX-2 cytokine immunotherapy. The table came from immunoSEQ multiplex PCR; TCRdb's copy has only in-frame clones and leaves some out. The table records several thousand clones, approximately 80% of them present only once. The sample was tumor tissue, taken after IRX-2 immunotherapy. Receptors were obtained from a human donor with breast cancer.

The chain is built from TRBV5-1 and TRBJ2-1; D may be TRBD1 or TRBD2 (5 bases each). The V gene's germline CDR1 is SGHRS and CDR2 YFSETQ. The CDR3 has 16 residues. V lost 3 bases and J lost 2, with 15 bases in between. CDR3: CASSYTPGRAYNEQFF. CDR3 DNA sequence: TGCGCCAGCAGCTACACCCCGGGGCGAGCCTACAATGAGCAGTTCTTC.

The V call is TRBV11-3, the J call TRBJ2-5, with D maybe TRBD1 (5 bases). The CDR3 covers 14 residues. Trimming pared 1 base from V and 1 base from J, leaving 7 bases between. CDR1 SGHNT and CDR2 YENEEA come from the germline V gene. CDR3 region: CASSLGQRQETQYF. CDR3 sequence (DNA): TGTGCCAGCAGCTTAGGACAGCGCCAAGAGACCCAGTACTTC.

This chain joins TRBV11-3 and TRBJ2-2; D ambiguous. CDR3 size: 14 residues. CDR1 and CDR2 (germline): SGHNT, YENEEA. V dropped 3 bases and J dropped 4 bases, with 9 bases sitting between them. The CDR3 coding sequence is TGTGCCAGCAGCTTTGGGCACATCACCGGGGAGCTGTTTTTT. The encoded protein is CASSFGHITGELFF.

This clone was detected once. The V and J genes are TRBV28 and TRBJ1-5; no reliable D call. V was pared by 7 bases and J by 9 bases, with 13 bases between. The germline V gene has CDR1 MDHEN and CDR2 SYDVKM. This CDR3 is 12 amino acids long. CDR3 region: CASTPLRGPQHF. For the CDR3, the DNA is TGTGCCAGCACCCCTCTTCGGGGGCCCCAGCATTTT.

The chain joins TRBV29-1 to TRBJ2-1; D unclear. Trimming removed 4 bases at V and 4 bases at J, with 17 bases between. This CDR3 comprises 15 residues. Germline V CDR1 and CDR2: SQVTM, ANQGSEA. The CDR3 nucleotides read TGCAGCGTTGTTGCCTCAGCAAGAAGTTACAATGAGCAGTTCTTC. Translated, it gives CSVVASARSYNEQFF.

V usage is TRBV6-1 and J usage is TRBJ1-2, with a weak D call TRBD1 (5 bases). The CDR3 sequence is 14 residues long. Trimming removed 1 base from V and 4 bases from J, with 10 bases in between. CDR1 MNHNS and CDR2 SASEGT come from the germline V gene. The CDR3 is CASSEGWGTYGYTF. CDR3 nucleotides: TGTGCCAGCAGTGAAGGGTGGGGGACCTATGGCTACACCTTC.

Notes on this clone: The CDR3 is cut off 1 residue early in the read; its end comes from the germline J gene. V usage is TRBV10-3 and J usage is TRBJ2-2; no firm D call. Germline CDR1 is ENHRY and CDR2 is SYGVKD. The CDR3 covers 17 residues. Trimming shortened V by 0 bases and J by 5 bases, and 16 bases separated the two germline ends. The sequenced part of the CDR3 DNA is TGTGCCATCAGTGAGTCGTCCCGGAGTGGTTGGACCGGGGAGCTGTTT. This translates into CAISESSRSGWTGELF. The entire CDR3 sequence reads CAISESSRSGWTGELFF.

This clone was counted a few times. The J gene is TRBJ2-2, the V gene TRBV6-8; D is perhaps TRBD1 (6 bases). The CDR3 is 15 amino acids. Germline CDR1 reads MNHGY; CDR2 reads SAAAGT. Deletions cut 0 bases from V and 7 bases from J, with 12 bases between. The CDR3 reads CASSYSRGRYGELFF. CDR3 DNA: TGTGCCAGCAGTTACTCGAGGGGGAGATACGGGGAGCTGTTTTTT.

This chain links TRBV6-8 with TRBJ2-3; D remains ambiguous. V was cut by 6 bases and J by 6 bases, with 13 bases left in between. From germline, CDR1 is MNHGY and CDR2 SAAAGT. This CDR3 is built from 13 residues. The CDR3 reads CASRGQPFDTQYF. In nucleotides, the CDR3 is TGTGCCAGCAGGGGCCAACCCTTTGATACGCAGTATTTT.

CDR3 sequence: CASSWDRARKDGYTF. Written as DNA, the CDR3 is TGTGCCAGCAGCTGGGACAGGGCCCGAAAGGATGGCTACACCTTC. The chain employs TRBV11-3 and TRBJ1-2; 9 bases fit TRBD1. With 4 bases clipped from V and 6 bases from J, the junction kept 9 bases outside the gene matches. Germline CDR1 SGHNT, CDR2 YENEEA. This CDR3 contains 15 residues.

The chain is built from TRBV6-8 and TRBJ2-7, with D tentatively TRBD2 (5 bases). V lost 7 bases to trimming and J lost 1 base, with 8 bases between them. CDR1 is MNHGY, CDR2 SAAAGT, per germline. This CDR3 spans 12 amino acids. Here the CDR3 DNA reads TGTGCCAGCAACTCGGGATCCTACGAGCAGTACTTC. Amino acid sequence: CASNSGSYEQYF.

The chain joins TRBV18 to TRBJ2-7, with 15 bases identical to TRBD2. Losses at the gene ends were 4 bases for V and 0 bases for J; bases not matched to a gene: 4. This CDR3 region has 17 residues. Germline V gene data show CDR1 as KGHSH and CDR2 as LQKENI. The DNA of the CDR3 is TGTGCCAGCTCACGAAGGACTAGCGGGGGGGACTCCTACGAGCAGTACTTC. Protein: CASSRRTSGGDSYEQYF.

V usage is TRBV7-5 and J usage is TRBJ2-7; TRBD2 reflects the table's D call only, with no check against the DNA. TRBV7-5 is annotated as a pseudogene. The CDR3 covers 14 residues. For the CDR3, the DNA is TGTGCCAGCAGCTCCGGACTAGCGCAGTACGAGCAGTACTTC. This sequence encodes CASSSGLAQYEQYF.

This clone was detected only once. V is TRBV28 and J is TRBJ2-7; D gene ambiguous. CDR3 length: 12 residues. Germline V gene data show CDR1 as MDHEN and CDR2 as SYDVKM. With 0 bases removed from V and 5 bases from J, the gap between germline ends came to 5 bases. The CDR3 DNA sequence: TGTGCCAGCAGTTTATGGAATCACGAGCAGTACTTC. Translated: CASSLWNHEQYF. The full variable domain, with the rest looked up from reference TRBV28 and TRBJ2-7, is DVKVTQSSRYLVKRTGEKVFLECVQDMDHENMFWYRQDPGLGLRLIYFSYDVKMKEKGDIPEGYSVSREKKERFSLILESASTNQTSMYLCASSLWNHEQYFGPGTRLTVT.

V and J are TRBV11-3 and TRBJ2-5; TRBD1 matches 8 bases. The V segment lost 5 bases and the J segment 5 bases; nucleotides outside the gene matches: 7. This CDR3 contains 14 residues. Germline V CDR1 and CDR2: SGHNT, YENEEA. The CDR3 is CASSQKTGVETQYF. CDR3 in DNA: TGTGCCAGCAGCCAAAAGACAGGGGTTGAGACCCAGTACTTC.

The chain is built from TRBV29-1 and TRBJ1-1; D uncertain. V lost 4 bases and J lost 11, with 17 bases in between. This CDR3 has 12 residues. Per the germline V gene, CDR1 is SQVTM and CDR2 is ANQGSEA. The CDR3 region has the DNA TGCAGCGTTGGGAAGCAGGCAAGTGCTGCTTTCTTT. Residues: CSVGKQASAAFF.

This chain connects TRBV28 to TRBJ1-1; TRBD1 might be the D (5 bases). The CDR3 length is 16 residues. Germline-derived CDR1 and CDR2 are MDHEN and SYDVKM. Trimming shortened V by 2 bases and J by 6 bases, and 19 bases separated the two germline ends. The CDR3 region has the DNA TGTGCCAGCAGTTTAATCTCCGGGGCAGCGAGTTCTGAAGCTTTCTTT. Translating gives CASSLISGAASSEAFF.

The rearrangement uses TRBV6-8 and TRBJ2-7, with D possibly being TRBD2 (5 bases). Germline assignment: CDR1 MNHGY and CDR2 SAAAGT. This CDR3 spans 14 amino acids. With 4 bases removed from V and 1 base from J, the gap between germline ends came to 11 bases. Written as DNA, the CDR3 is TGTGCCAGCAGTTCGAGGGCAGGATCCTACGAGCAGTACTTC. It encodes CASSSRAGSYEQYF.

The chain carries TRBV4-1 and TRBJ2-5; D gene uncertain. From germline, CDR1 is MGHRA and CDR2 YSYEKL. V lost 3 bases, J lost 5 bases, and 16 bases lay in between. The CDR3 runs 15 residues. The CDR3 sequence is CASSHYSGVMETQYF. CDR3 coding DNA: TGCGCCAGCAGCCATTACTCTGGGGTCATGGAGACCCAGTACTTC.